These 29 T cell receptor beta chains were sequenced from one sample in a study of T cells in Graves' hyperthyroidism and ophthalmopathy. The CDR3 regions of TCR beta were amplified from RNA transcripts. An initial round of RT-PCR targeting the TCR CDR3 relied on the HTBI primer set. From the multiplex PCR reads, TCRdb called clonotypes with MiXCR, one entry per CDR3 protein. The sample has 450,000 to 550,000 distinct CDR3 sequences; around 24% are singletons. The sample comprised blood. The receptors come from a woman aged 25 to 45 with Graves' ophthalmopathy.

The sample holds many counts of this clonotype. V is TRBV28 and J is TRBJ1-5; 8 bases are shared with TRBD1. Germline V lookup: CDR1 MDHEN, CDR2 SYDVKM. The CDR3 runs to 18 residues. V gave up 1 base and J gave up 5 bases; unmatched junction bases: 13. In nucleotides, the CDR3 is TGTGCCAGCAGTTTATACAACCTAATACAGGGGGAAGATCAGCCCCAGCATTTT. This encodes CASSLYNLIQGEDQPQHF.

This clonotype has ten or more counts. The rearrangement links TRBV11-2 to TRBJ2-5; 9 bases fit TRBD2. Germline V gene sequence: CDR1 SGHAT, CDR2 FQNNGV. CDR3 size: 15 residues. Germline trimming cut 5 bases from V and 5 bases from J; bases unmatched to any gene: 9. The CDR3 DNA reads TGTGCCAGCAGCCCCATGGCTAGCGGGGTTGAGACCCAGTACTTC. Its translation is CASSPMASGVETQYF. Looking up the rest from reference TRBV11-2 and TRBJ2-5 gives the full variable domain: EAGVAQSPRYKIIEKRQSVAFWCNPISGHATLYWYQQILGQGPKLLIQFQNNGVVDDSQLPKDRFSAERLKGVDSTLKIQPAKLEDSAVYLCASSPMASGVETQYFGPGTRLLVL.

This clonotype was seen repeatedly, ten times or more. The CDR3 end shows no conserved phenylalanine or tryptophan, and so a read error is likely. CDR3 sequence reads: CASSFAGGPGEQYL. DNA of the CDR3: TGTGCCAGCAGTTTTGCGGGGGGGCCGGGCGAGCAGTACCTC. The rearrangement uses TRBV12-3 or TRBV12-4 and TRBJ2-7; 9 bases agree with TRBD2. Trimming removed 3 bases from V and 6 bases from J; junction bases left unmatched: 6. This CDR3 has 14 residues.

Many counts were recorded for this clonotype. A read error may account for a junction end that differs from germline. The chain is built from TRBV2 and TRBJ2-2, with D tentatively TRBD1 (6 bases). CDR3 length: 13 residues. Germline V CDR1 and CDR2: SNHLY, FYNNEI. The CDR3 reads CASSPRDTGKLFF. CDR3 coding DNA: TGTGCCAGCAGCCCCCGGGACACCGGGAAGCTGTTTTTT.

In this sample, this clonotype turned up many times. The chain joins TRBV11-2 to TRBJ2-5; 7 positions match TRBD1. Trimming at V came to 5 bases and at J to 6 bases, leaving 12 bases not matched to a gene. Germline V gene data show CDR1 as SGHAT and CDR2 as FQNNGV. CDR3 length: 15 amino acids. The CDR3 region has the DNA TGTGCCAGCAGCCTGCGACAGGGAATCGTCAAGACCCAGTACTTC. Its protein product is CASSLRQGIVKTQYF.

The chain links TRBV4-1 to TRBJ1-2, with D unclear. CDR3 length: 15 amino acids. Germline values: CDR1 MGHRA, CDR2 YSYEKL. V lost 0 bases to trimming and J lost 4 bases, with 12 bases between them. In DNA form, the CDR3 reads TGCGCCAGCAGCCAAGAGGATTGGAGTACCTATGGCTACACCTTC. Its protein product is CASSQEDWSTYGYTF.

The chain has TRBV7-8 and TRBJ1-5, with D uncertain. CDR3 length equals 14 residues. The germline V gene encodes CDR1 SGHVS and CDR2 FQNEAQ. Trimming left V 1 base short and J 3 bases short, with 7 bases between. The CDR3 loop reads CASSLEGLNQPQHF. The CDR3 coding sequence is TGTGCCAGCAGCTTAGAGGGCCTCAATCAGCCCCAGCATTTT. The full variable domain, with the rest looked up from reference TRBV7-8 and TRBJ1-5, is GAGVSQSPRYKVAKRGQDVALRCDPISGHVSLFWYQQALGQGPEFLTYFQNEAQLDKSGLPSDRFFAERPEGSVSTLKIQRTQQEDSAVYLCASSLEGLNQPQHFGDGTRLSIL.

This clonotype has ten or more counts. The V gene is TRBV15, the J gene TRBJ1-5; the match to TRBD1 covers 8 bases. The CDR3 runs to 14 residues. V lost 3 bases to trimming and J lost 3 bases; unmatched junction nucleotides: 1. The germline gives CDR1 LNHNV, CDR2 YYDKDF (reference sequence). The CDR3 here is CATSRDRVNQPQHF. CDR3 DNA: TGTGCCACCAGCAGGGACAGGGTCAATCAGCCCCAGCATTTT.

This clonotype was seen at least ten times. The V call is TRBV6-5, the J call TRBJ2-7; 7 positions agree with TRBD1. Germline V lookup: CDR1 MNHEY, CDR2 SVGAGI. Trimming at V came to 0 bases and at J to 2 bases, leaving 4 bases not matched to a gene. The CDR3 runs 15 residues. Here the CDR3 DNA reads TGTGCCAGCAGTTACTCTCGGACAGGAGCCTACGAGCAGTACTTC. As protein: CASSYSRTGAYEQYF.

This clonotype occurred a few times. The gene calls are TRBV20-1 and TRBJ2-4, with D tentatively TRBD2 (5 bases). The length of the CDR3 is 14 residues. Between the trimmed V and J ends, which lost 6 bases and 7 bases, there was a span of 19 bases. Germline CDR1 and CDR2: DFQATT and SNEGSKA (reference sequence). CDR3 sequence: CSAPAPPEANIQYF. DNA for the CDR3: TGCAGTGCCCCGGCCCCCCCGGAGGCGAACATTCAGTACTTC.

As for this clonotype: It is likely a read error, because the conserved phenylalanine at the end of the CDR3 is missing. V is TRBV28 and J is TRBJ2-2; 8 positions agree with TRBD2. Trimming cost V 1 base and J 4 bases; bases outside gene matches: 2. Germline V gene data show CDR1 as MDHEN and CDR2 as SYDVKM. CDR3 length equals 15 residues. CDR3 protein: CASSLYGRATGELFL. The CDR3 DNA is TGTGCCAGCAGTTTATACGGGAGGGCCACCGGGGAGCTGTTTCTT.

This clonotype was detected only a few times. The chain recombines TRBV4-2 with TRBJ1-2; 8 bases line up with TRBD1. Losses at the gene ends were 1 base for V and 0 bases for J; bases not matched to a gene: 10. In germline, CDR1 is LGHNA, CDR2 YNFKEQ. CDR3 size: 18 residues. This CDR3 is CASSQGTLRTGSNYGYTF. The CDR3 bases are TGTGCCAGCAGCCAAGGAACCCTAAGGACAGGGTCTAACTATGGCTACACCTTC.

This clonotype has a handful of counts. A much larger clonotype is one base distant, so this may be a read error. This CDR3 reads CACSQQGGTEPQHF. CDR3 sequence (DNA): TGTGCCTGCAGCCAGCAGGGGGGAACAGAGCCCCAGCATTTT. The chain is built from TRBV7-2 and TRBJ1-5, with 7 bases aligning to TRBD1. There are 14 residues in the CDR3. CDR1 and CDR2 (germline): SGHTA, FQGNSA.

This clonotype was picked up many times. The rearrangement uses TRBV9 and TRBJ1-2; no clear D gene. V shed 0 bases and J shed 3 bases, with 12 bases lying between them. CDR3 length: 15 residues. Germline V CDR1 and CDR2: SGDLS, YYNGEE. The CDR3: CASSVGPGGDYGYTF. In DNA form, the CDR3 reads TGTGCCAGCAGCGTAGGCCCAGGCGGGGACTATGGCTACACCTTC.

V usage is TRBV12-3 or TRBV12-4 and J usage is TRBJ1-5; D call uncertain. The V and J ends lost 11 bases and 4 bases respectively, with 12 bases between them. The CDR3 totals 12 residues. This CDR3 reads CAVQLGNQPQHF. CDR3 bases: TGTGCCGTCCAACTAGGGAATCAGCCCCAGCATTTT.

The chain carries TRBV7-3 and TRBJ1-1; 7 nucleotides agree with TRBD1. The germline V gene has CDR1 SGHTA and CDR2 FQGTGA. After removal of 3 bases from V and 1 base from J, the junction contained 5 bases not matched to a gene. CDR3 length equals 15 residues. CDR3 residues: CASSLNAGGNTEAFF. CDR3 coding DNA: TGTGCCAGCAGCTTGAATGCAGGGGGGAACACTGAAGCTTTCTTT. Full variable domain (rest looked up from reference TRBV7-3 and TRBJ1-1): GAGVSQTPSNKVTEKGKYVELRCDPISGHTALYWYRQSLGQGPEFLIYFQGTGAADDSGLPNDRFFAVRPEGSVSTLKIQRTERGDSAVYLCASSLNAGGNTEAFFGQGTRLTVV.

This clonotype came up many times. V gene TRBV6-5 combines with J gene TRBJ1-1; a weak D match, TRBD1 (6 bases). V was clipped by 4 bases and J by 4 bases, with 16 bases between them. The CDR3 loop spans 15 amino acids. Per the germline V gene, CDR1 is MNHEY and CDR2 is SVGAGI. The CDR3 spells CASSSTGGGATEAFF. DNA of the CDR3: TGTGCCAGCAGTTCCACCGGGGGGGGGGCCACTGAAGCTTTCTTT.

This clonotype was picked up many times. This chain connects TRBV29-1 to TRBJ1-1; D is ambiguous. Trimming removed 0 bases at V and 4 bases at J, with 6 bases between. CDR3 length equals 12 residues. Germline CDR1 is SQVTM and CDR2 is ANQGSEA. CDR3 sequence: CSVEDLRTEAFF. CDR3 bases: TGCAGCGTTGAAGATCTTCGCACTGAAGCTTTCTTT. The full variable domain, with the rest looked up from reference TRBV29-1 and TRBJ1-1, is SAVISQKPSRDICQRGTSLTIQCQVDSQVTMMFWYRQQPGQSLTLIATANQGSEATYESGFVIDKFPISRPNLTFSTLTVSNMSPEDSSIYLCSVEDLRTEAFFGQGTRLTVV.

V usage is TRBV11-1 and J usage is TRBJ2-7, with TRBD1 matching 10 bases. Germline CDR1 and CDR2: SGHAT and FQDESV (reference sequence). With V trimmed by 3 bases and J by 5 bases, 10 bases remained unmatched. This CDR3 is built from 16 residues. The CDR3 here is CASSFEPGQGIHEQYF. The DNA for the CDR3 is TGTGCCAGCAGCTTTGAGCCGGGACAGGGGATACACGAGCAGTACTTC.

This clonotype was recorded at least ten times. The chain carries TRBV12-3 or TRBV12-4 and TRBJ1-1, with D hard to call. CDR3 size: 14 residues. Trimming shortened V by 4 bases and J by 1 base, and 10 bases separated the two germline ends. The CDR3 DNA sequence: TGTGCCAGCAGTTCTCCCGATAAGAACACTGAAGCTTTCTTT. It is translated as CASSSPDKNTEAFF.

The chain couples TRBV28 to TRBJ2-5; 10 nucleotides line up with TRBD2. V dropped 5 bases and J dropped 1; count of bases not matched to a gene: 19. The CDR3 is 20 amino acids. CDR1 and CDR2 (germline): MDHEN, SYDVKM. CDR3 nucleotide sequence: TGTGCCAGCAGTAATCCTTCTAGCGGGAGAGGGTGGATTCTCCAAGAGACCCAGTACTTC. Protein sequence: CASSNPSSGRGWILQETQYF.

The table lists this clonotype with many counts. The chain recombines TRBV19 with TRBJ1-5; D is unresolved. This CDR3 is 13 amino acids long. In germline, CDR1 is LNHDA, CDR2 SQIVND (reference sequence). Trimming stripped 5 bases from V and 6 bases from J, with 11 bases between. The CDR3 spells CASSGSSPQPQHF. The CDR3 nucleotides read TGTGCCAGTAGTGGGAGCAGTCCTCAGCCCCAGCATTTT.

This clonotype was recorded many times. The chain is built from TRBV29-1 and TRBJ1-2, with TRBD1 matching over 10 bases. Germline V gene sequence: CDR1 SQVTM, CDR2 ANQGSEA. This CDR3 region has 12 residues. The ends lost 6 bases at V and 7 bases at J; junction bases unmatched: 5. The chain's CDR3 is CSVMTGGVGYTF. DNA of the CDR3: TGCAGCGTGATGACAGGGGGCGTTGGCTACACCTTC.

The table lists this clonotype with many counts. The chain links TRBV29-1 to TRBJ1-1; possible D gene TRBD1, 6 bases. The CDR3 has 12 residues. Trimming left V 5 bases short and J 2 bases short, with 9 bases between. Germline CDR1 is SQVTM and CDR2 is ANQGSEA. As DNA, the CDR3 is TGCAGCGTTACAGGGTACAACACTGAAGCTTTCTTT. Its translation is CSVTGYNTEAFF.

This clonotype was seen many times. The chain couples TRBV29-1 to TRBJ2-5; TRBD1 agrees at 7 bases. J was trimmed by 5 bases and V by 0 bases; bases with no gene match: 9. This CDR3 spans 15 amino acids. The germline V gene encodes CDR1 SQVTM and CDR2 ANQGSEA. The CDR3 DNA reads TGCAGCGTTGAAGATCGGAACAGGGGCGGGGAGACCCAGTACTTC. It specifies CSVEDRNRGGETQYF.

This clonotype showed up many times. The chain links TRBV7-9 to TRBJ1-1; possibly TRBD1 for D (5 bases). This CDR3 comprises 13 residues. Germline V gene sequence: CDR1 SEHNR, CDR2 FQNEAQ (reference sequence). V shed 6 bases and J shed 1 base, with 9 bases lying between them. This CDR3 reads CASRITGNTEAFF. The CDR3 nucleotides read TGTGCCAGCAGGATTACAGGGAACACTGAAGCTTTCTTT.

The V gene is TRBV3-1, the J gene TRBJ2-7, with 7 bases fitting TRBD2. Germline V gene sequence: CDR1 LGHDT, CDR2 YNNKEL (reference sequence). This CDR3 has 17 residues. V lost 3 bases and J lost 3; bases outside the gene matches: 14. Written as DNA, the CDR3 is TGTGCCAGCAGCCACCGCGCCCGCCTAGCGGCCAACTACGAGCAGTACTTC. Protein sequence: CASSHRARLAANYEQYF.

This clonotype was found many times. The gene calls are TRBV7-8 and TRBJ2-7; a weak D match, TRBD1 (5 bases). Trimming removed 6 bases at V and 0 bases at J, with 15 bases between. CDR1 is SGHVS and CDR2 is FQNEAQ in the germline V gene. The CDR3 is 15 amino acids. CDR3 bases: TGTGCCAGCAGTTCCCCCCCGGACAACTCCTACGAGCAGTACTTC. This codes for CASSSPPDNSYEQYF.

This clonotype turned up a few times. The chain is built from TRBV5-8 and TRBJ1-5; perhaps TRBD1 as D (5 bases). V was cut by 4 bases and J by 5 bases, with 13 bases left in between. The CDR3 is 14 residues long. Germline V gene data show CDR1 as SGHTS and CDR2 as YDEGEE. CDR3: CASSRDGRHQPQHF. DNA for the CDR3: TGTGCCAGCAGCCGGGACGGGAGACATCAGCCCCAGCATTTT.